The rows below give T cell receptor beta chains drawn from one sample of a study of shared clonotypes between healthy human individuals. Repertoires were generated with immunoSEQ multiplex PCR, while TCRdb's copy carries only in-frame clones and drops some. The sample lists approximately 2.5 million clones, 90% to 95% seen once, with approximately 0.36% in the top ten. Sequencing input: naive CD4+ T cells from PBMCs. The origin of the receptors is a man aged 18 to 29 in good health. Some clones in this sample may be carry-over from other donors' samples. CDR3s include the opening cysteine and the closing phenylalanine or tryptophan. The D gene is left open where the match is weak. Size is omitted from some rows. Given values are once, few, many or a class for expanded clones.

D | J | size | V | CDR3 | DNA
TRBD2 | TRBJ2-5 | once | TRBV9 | CASSVGRAGGHEETQYF | TGTGCCAGCAGCGTAGGGCGCGCGGGAGGGCACGAAGAGACCCAGTACTTC
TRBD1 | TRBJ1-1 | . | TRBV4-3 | CASSQGTGTAVRAFF | TGCGCCAGCAGCCAAGGGACAGGAACCGCGGTGAGAGCTTTCTTT
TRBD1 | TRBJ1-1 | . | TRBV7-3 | CASSLVGQGLTEAFF | TGTGCCAGCAGCTTAGTGGGACAGGGCCTTACTGAAGCTTTCTTT
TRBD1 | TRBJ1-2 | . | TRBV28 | CASRRTGGYGYTF | TGTGCCAGCAGACGAACAGGGGGCTATGGCTACACCTTC
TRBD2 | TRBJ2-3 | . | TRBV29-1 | CSVVGLNAGDTDTQYF | TGCAGCGTTGTTGGTCTGAACGCGGGAGACACAGATACGCAGTATTTT
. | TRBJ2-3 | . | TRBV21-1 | CASSKEGGTGQGTQYF | TGTGCCAGCAGCAAGGAGGGCGGGACGGGACAAGGTACGCAGTATTTT
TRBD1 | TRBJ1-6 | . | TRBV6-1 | CASSGTGTGNNSPLHF | TGTGCCAGCAGTGGGACCGGGACAGGGAATAATTCACCCCTCCACTTT
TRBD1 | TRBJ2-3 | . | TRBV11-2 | CASSFRTGTGTDTQYF | TGTGCCAGCAGCTTCAGGACAGGGACGGGCACAGATACGCAGTATTTT
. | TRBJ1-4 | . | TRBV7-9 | CASSLVYGANEKLFF | TGTGCCAGCAGCTTAGTTTACGGGGCTAATGAAAAACTGTTTTTT
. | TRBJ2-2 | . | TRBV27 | CASSPYTGTPNTGELFF | TGTGCCAGCAGCCCCTATACCGGGACACCGAACACCGGGGAGCTGTTTTTT
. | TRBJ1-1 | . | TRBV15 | CATSRRTTEAFF | TGTGCCACCAGCAGACGGACGACTGAAGCTTTCTTT
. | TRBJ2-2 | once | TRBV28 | CASSRGRNTGELFF | TGTGCCAGCAGCAGGGGACGGAACACCGGGGAGCTGTTTTTT
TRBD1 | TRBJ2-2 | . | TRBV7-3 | CASSPNDRAGELFF | TGTGCCAGCAGCCCGAACGACAGGGCCGGGGAGCTGTTTTTT
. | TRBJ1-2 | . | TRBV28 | CASTSAGLHLTGYGYTF | TGTGCCAGCACCTCTGCGGGACTCCACTTAACAGGCTATGGCTACACCTTC
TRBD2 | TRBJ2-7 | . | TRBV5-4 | CASSRTSGNSYEQYF | TGTGCCAGCAGCCGGACTAGCGGAAACTCCTACGAGCAGTACTTC
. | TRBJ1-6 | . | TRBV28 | CASQTAPSYSSPLHF | TGTGCCAGCCAGACGGCCCCCAGTTACAGTTCACCCCTCCACTTT
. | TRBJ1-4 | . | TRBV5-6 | CASSSRQVPEKLFF | TGTGCCAGCAGCTCAAGACAGGTTCCTGAAAAACTGTTTTTT
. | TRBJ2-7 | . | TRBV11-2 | CASSLVGYGHEQYF | TGTGCCAGCAGCTTAGTGGGGTACGGGCACGAGCAGTACTTC
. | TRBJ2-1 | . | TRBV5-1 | CASSLLPSSYNEQFF | TGCGCCAGCAGCTTGCTACCCAGCTCCTACAATGAGCAGTTCTTC
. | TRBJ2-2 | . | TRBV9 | CASSPRTGKTGELFF | TGTGCCAGCAGCCCGAGGACTGGGAAAACCGGGGAGCTGTTTTTT
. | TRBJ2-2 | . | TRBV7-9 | CASSPGRDTGELFF | TGTGCCAGCAGCCCCGGCAGGGACACCGGGGAGCTGTTTTTT
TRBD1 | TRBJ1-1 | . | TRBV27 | CASRRTGNTEAFF | TGTGCCAGCAGGAGGACAGGGAACACTGAAGCTTTCTTT
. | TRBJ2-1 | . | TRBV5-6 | CASNPARGGSYNEQFF | TGTGCCAGCAACCCAGCCAGGGGGGGCTCCTACAATGAGCAGTTCTTC
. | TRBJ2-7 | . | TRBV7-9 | CASSLVVGVRDEQYF | TGTGCCAGCAGCTTAGTAGTAGGAGTGCGCGACGAGCAGTACTTC
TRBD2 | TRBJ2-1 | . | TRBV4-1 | CASSQGTSGGREQFF | TGCGCCAGCAGCCAAGGGACTAGCGGGGGCCGAGAGCAGTTCTTC
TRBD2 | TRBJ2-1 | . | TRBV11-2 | CASSLVLAGSVNEQFF | TGTGCCAGCAGCTTAGTACTAGCGGGATCCGTCAATGAGCAGTTCTTC
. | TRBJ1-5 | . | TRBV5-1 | CASSLVSGKEPQHF | TGCGCCAGCAGCTTGGTGTCCGGAAAGGAGCCCCAGCATTTT
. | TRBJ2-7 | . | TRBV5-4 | CASSTGSDPTSYEQYF | TGTGCCAGCAGCACTGGTAGCGACCCCACCTCCTACGAGCAGTACTTC
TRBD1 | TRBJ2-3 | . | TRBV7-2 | CASSSGTVSTDTQYF | TGTGCCAGCAGCTCGGGGACAGTTAGCACAGATACGCAGTATTTT
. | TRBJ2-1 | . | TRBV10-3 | CAITPTRLSSEQFF | TGTGCCATCACCCCCACCCGACTATCCAGTGAGCAGTTCTTC
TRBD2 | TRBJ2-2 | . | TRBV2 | CASTRTSGRAAGTGELFF | TGTGCCAGCACAAGGACTAGCGGGAGGGCCGCGGGTACCGGGGAGCTGTTTTTT
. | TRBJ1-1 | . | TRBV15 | CATSRAGDTEAFF | TGTGCCACCAGCAGAGCCGGGGACACTGAAGCTTTCTTT
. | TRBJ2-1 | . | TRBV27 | CASSLDYNEQFF | TGTGCCAGCTCTCTAGATTACAATGAGCAGTTCTTC
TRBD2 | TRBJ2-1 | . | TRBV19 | CASTPALAGVNEQFF | TGTGCCAGTACCCCGGCTTTAGCGGGAGTCAATGAGCAGTTCTTC
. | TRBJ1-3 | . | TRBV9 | CASSRSSRSGNTIYF | TGTGCCAGCAGCAGGTCGTCTCGTAGTGGAAACACCATATATTTT
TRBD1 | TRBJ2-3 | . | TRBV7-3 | CASSRDRGEQYF | TGTGCCAGCAGCCGGGACAGGGGAGAGCAGTATTTT
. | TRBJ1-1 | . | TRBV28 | CASSLEQLNTEAFF | TGTGCCAGCAGTTTGGAACAGTTGAACACTGAAGCTTTCTTT
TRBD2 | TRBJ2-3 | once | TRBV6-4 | CASSDSATSADTQYF | TGTGCCAGCAGTGACTCAGCGACTAGCGCAGATACGCAGTATTTT
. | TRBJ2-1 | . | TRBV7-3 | CASSLLSGNEQFF | TGTGCCAGCAGCTTATTGAGTGGCAATGAGCAGTTCTTC
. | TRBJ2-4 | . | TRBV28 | CASTSKNIQYF | TGTGCCAGCACCTCTAAAAACATTCAGTACTTC
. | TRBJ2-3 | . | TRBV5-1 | CASSPATKPDTQYF | TGCGCCAGCAGCCCGGCGACTAAACCAGATACGCAGTATTTT
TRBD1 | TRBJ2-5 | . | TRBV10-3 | CAIRQGQTQETQYF | TGTGCCATCAGACAGGGACAGACACAAGAGACCCAGTACTTC
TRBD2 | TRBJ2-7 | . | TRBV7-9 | CASSLAGGRADEQYF | TGTGCCAGCAGCTTAGCGGGCGGGAGGGCCGACGAGCAGTACTTC
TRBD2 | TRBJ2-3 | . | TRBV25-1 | CASRGGTSGSDTQYF | TGTGCCAGCAGAGGCGGGACTAGCGGTTCTGATACGCAGTATTTT
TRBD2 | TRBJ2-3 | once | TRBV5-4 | CASSPAGTSGNTDTQYF | TGTGCCAGCAGCCCCGCCGGGACTAGCGGTAACACAGATACGCAGTATTTT
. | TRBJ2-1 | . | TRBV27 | CASSPFRDTYSYNEQFF | TGTGCCAGCAGCCCATTTCGGGACACCTACTCCTACAATGAGCAGTTCTTC
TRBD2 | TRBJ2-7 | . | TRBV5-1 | CASSLLPGGRESEQYF | TGCGCCAGCAGCTTGCTCCCTGGCGGGAGGGAAAGCGAGCAGTACTTC
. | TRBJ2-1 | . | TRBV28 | CASSITSSSYNEQFF | TGTGCCAGCAGCATAACAAGCAGCTCCTACAATGAGCAGTTCTTC
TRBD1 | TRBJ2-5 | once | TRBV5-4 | CASSPTPRDRGETQYF | TGTGCCAGCAGCCCCACCCCCCGGGACAGGGGTGAGACCCAGTACTTC
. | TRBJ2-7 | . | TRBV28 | CASSLPTFGYEQYF | TGTGCCAGCAGTTTACCCACTTTTGGTTACGAGCAGTACTTC
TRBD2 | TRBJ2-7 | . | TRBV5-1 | CASSLEFPSGSYEQYF | TGCGCCAGCAGCTTAGAATTTCCTAGCGGTTCCTACGAGCAGTACTTC